The rows below give T cell receptor beta chains drawn from one sample of a study of shared clonotypes between healthy human individuals. Clones were sequenced by immunoSEQ multiplex PCR, and TCRdb holds only the in-frame ones, with some missing. The sample contains about 800,000 clones, roughly 96% of which appear only once. Sequencing was carried out using naive CD8+ T cells sorted from blood. The source of these receptors is a man aged 25 to 40 in good health. Both conserved end residues are part of each CDR3. A D gene is named only where the DNA matches it firmly. Part of the rows lack a size; the others show once, few, many or a class for expanded clones.

d_call: TRBD1; clone_size: NA; j_call: TRBJ2-7; v_call: TRBV11-2; cdr3_nt: TGTGCCAGCAGCCTCGACAGGGGCACTGCCTACGAGCAGTACTTC; cdr3_aa: CASSLDRGTAYEQYF
d_call: NA; clone_size: NA; j_call: TRBJ2-7; v_call: TRBV28; cdr3_nt: TGTGCCAGCAGTCCCCCGCAGGCTATCTACGAGCAGTACTTC; cdr3_aa: CASSPPQAIYEQYF
d_call: TRBD2; clone_size: NA; j_call: TRBJ2-2; v_call: TRBV28; cdr3_nt: TGTGCCAGCAGTTTAGTCGGGAGGGTCGGGGAGCTGTTTTTT; cdr3_aa: CASSLVGRVGELFF
d_call: NA; clone_size: NA; j_call: TRBJ1-2; v_call: TRBV5-1; cdr3_nt: TGCGCCAGCAGCTTAAAATTAGGCATGACGCGTAGCTACACCTTC; cdr3_aa: CASSLKLGMTRSYTF
d_call: NA; clone_size: NA; j_call: TRBJ2-7; v_call: TRBV27; cdr3_nt: TGTGCCAGCAGTTCTTTGGGCGACGAGCAGTACTTC; cdr3_aa: CASSSLGDEQYF
d_call: NA; clone_size: NA; j_call: TRBJ2-1; v_call: TRBV5-1; cdr3_nt: TGCGCCACCAAGGGGGACTCCTACAATGAGCAGTTCTTC; cdr3_aa: CATKGDSYNEQFF
d_call: NA; clone_size: NA; j_call: TRBJ2-7; v_call: TRBV7-7; cdr3_nt: TGTGCTAGCAGCTTAGGGTCAGGGGGGGGATACGAGCAGTACTTC; cdr3_aa: CASSLGSGGGYEQYF
d_call: TRBD2; clone_size: NA; j_call: TRBJ2-5; v_call: TRBV28; cdr3_nt: TGTGCCAGCAGTTTTAGCGGGGAAGAGACCCAGTACTTC; cdr3_aa: CASSFSGEETQYF
d_call: NA; clone_size: NA; j_call: TRBJ2-5; v_call: TRBV7-8; cdr3_nt: TGTGCCAGCAGCTCCGAGGGAAAACAAGAGACCCAGTACTTC; cdr3_aa: CASSSEGKQETQYF
d_call: NA; clone_size: NA; j_call: TRBJ1-1; v_call: TRBV6-1; cdr3_nt: TGTGCCAGCAGTGACCTCAGGGGACTTGAAGCTTTCTTT; cdr3_aa: CASSDLRGLEAFF
d_call: NA; clone_size: NA; j_call: TRBJ1-2; v_call: TRBV14; cdr3_nt: TGTGCCAGCAGGCCCTCGGGCATGAATGGCTACACCTTC; cdr3_aa: CASRPSGMNGYTF
d_call: TRBD1; clone_size: NA; j_call: TRBJ2-1; v_call: TRBV10-2; cdr3_nt: TGCGCCAGCAGTGAGTCGATTGACAGGGGATTCTTC; cdr3_aa: CASSESIDRGFF
d_call: TRBD2; clone_size: once; j_call: TRBJ2-7; v_call: TRBV7-2; cdr3_nt: TGTGCCAGCAGCTCCGGGACTAGCGGGCGTTACGAGCAGTACTTC; cdr3_aa: CASSSGTSGRYEQYF
d_call: NA; clone_size: NA; j_call: TRBJ1-5; v_call: TRBV15; cdr3_nt: TGTGCCACCGGTGAATGGCACCCCGATCAGCCCCAGCATTTT; cdr3_aa: CATGEWHPDQPQHF
d_call: NA; clone_size: NA; j_call: TRBJ2-7; v_call: TRBV5-4; cdr3_nt: TGTGCCAGCAGCAAGGAAGGACCCGGGGCCTACGAGCAGTACTTC; cdr3_aa: CASSKEGPGAYEQYF
d_call: NA; clone_size: NA; j_call: TRBJ2-7; v_call: TRBV27; cdr3_nt: TGTGCCAGCAGTTGGGGCAGAGCCTACGAGCAGTACTTC; cdr3_aa: CASSWGRAYEQYF
d_call: TRBD2; clone_size: NA; j_call: TRBJ2-7; v_call: TRBV2; cdr3_nt: TGTGCCAGCAGTGGCGGGACTAGCGGCTACGAGCAGTACTTC; cdr3_aa: CASSGGTSGYEQYF
d_call: NA; clone_size: NA; j_call: TRBJ2-7; v_call: TRBV27; cdr3_nt: TGTGCCAGCAGTTTTGGAAACGAGCAGTACTTC; cdr3_aa: CASSFGNEQYF
d_call: NA; clone_size: NA; j_call: TRBJ2-3; v_call: TRBV2; cdr3_nt: TGTGCCAGCAGCCTCGAAGGTTTGGCAGATACGCAGTATTTT; cdr3_aa: CASSLEGLADTQYF
d_call: NA; clone_size: NA; j_call: TRBJ2-7; v_call: TRBV2; cdr3_nt: TGTGCCAGCAGTGAGGGGCCAGTCCACTCCTACGAGCAGTACTTC; cdr3_aa: CASSEGPVHSYEQYF
d_call: NA; clone_size: NA; j_call: TRBJ1-3; v_call: TRBV2; cdr3_nt: TGTGCCAGCAGCGGATCGAGGAGGGCGGAGGGCTCTGGAAACACCATATATTTT; cdr3_aa: CASSGSRRAEGSGNTIYF
d_call: NA; clone_size: NA; j_call: TRBJ2-1; v_call: TRBV27; cdr3_nt: TGTGCCAGCAGTCTAGGAAGTAATGAGCAGTTCTTC; cdr3_aa: CASSLGSNEQFF
d_call: NA; clone_size: NA; j_call: TRBJ2-5; v_call: TRBV7-9; cdr3_nt: TGTGCCAGCAGCCCTGGGGACGGGGGTAAAGAGACCCAGTACTTC; cdr3_aa: CASSPGDGGKETQYF
d_call: TRBD2; clone_size: NA; j_call: TRBJ2-2; v_call: TRBV11-3; cdr3_nt: TGTGCCAGCAGTTCGCGGGAGGGCCGTTTAGCCGGGGAGCTGTTTTTT; cdr3_aa: CASSSREGRLAGELFF
d_call: TRBD1; clone_size: NA; j_call: TRBJ1-4; v_call: TRBV5-1; cdr3_nt: TGCGCCAGCAGCTTAGGGACAGGGGTGGAAAAACTGTTTTTT; cdr3_aa: CASSLGTGVEKLFF
d_call: NA; clone_size: NA; j_call: TRBJ1-2; v_call: TRBV9; cdr3_nt: TGTGCCAGCAGCTCACTCCCAGGGTTGGGTGGCTACACCTTC; cdr3_aa: CASSSLPGLGGYTF
d_call: NA; clone_size: NA; j_call: TRBJ2-7; v_call: TRBV9; cdr3_nt: TGTGCCAGCAGCGTAGGTGAATCCTACGAGCAGTACTTC; cdr3_aa: CASSVGESYEQYF
d_call: TRBD1; clone_size: NA; j_call: TRBJ2-7; v_call: TRBV6-4; cdr3_nt: TGTGCCAGCAGGAAGTCGGACAGGGGAACATATCCCACCCGAAACTACGAGCAGTACTTC; cdr3_aa: CASRKSDRGTYPTRNYEQYF
d_call: NA; clone_size: few; j_call: TRBJ1-2; v_call: TRBV9; cdr3_nt: TGTGCCAGCAGCGTAGGGGTCGGCGACTATGGCTACACCTTC; cdr3_aa: CASSVGVGDYGYTF
d_call: NA; clone_size: NA; j_call: TRBJ1-1; v_call: TRBV7-9; cdr3_nt: TGTGCCAGCAGCTTCACCCGGGGGAGGAACACTGAAGCTTTCTTT; cdr3_aa: CASSFTRGRNTEAFF
d_call: NA; clone_size: NA; j_call: TRBJ2-2; v_call: TRBV27; cdr3_nt: TGTGCCAGCAGTCCGCGGACAGGACTAGGTTCCGGGGAGCTGTTTTTT; cdr3_aa: CASSPRTGLGSGELFF
d_call: NA; clone_size: NA; j_call: TRBJ1-1; v_call: TRBV7-9; cdr3_nt: TGTGCCAGCAGCTTTAAGAGCATGAACACTGAAGCTTTCTTT; cdr3_aa: CASSFKSMNTEAFF
d_call: TRBD1; clone_size: NA; j_call: TRBJ1-2; v_call: TRBV2; cdr3_nt: TGTGCCAGCAGGACACAGGGGTATGGCTACACCTTC; cdr3_aa: CASRTQGYGYTF
d_call: NA; clone_size: NA; j_call: TRBJ2-2; v_call: TRBV6-1; cdr3_nt: TGTGCCAGCAGTGAAGCACTAGGGGGGGGCTCCGGGGAGCTGTTTTTT; cdr3_aa: CASSEALGGGSGELFF
d_call: TRBD1; clone_size: NA; j_call: TRBJ2-1; v_call: TRBV7-9; cdr3_nt: TGTGCCAGCAGCTTTATAGGACAGGGCATCTACAATGAGCAGTTCTTC; cdr3_aa: CASSFIGQGIYNEQFF
d_call: TRBD1; clone_size: NA; j_call: TRBJ2-1; v_call: TRBV9; cdr3_nt: TGTGCCAGCAGCGTAGAGGGGACAGGGTCCGGTGAGCAGTTCTTC; cdr3_aa: CASSVEGTGSGEQFF
d_call: TRBD1; clone_size: NA; j_call: TRBJ2-6; v_call: TRBV28; cdr3_nt: TGTGCCAGCAGGGGACAGGAACAGGTCAACGTCCTGACTTTC; cdr3_aa: CASRGQEQVNVLTF
d_call: NA; clone_size: NA; j_call: TRBJ2-2; v_call: TRBV7-9; cdr3_nt: TGTGCCAGCCACACCGGGGAGCTGTTTTTT; cdr3_aa: CASHTGELFF
d_call: NA; clone_size: NA; j_call: TRBJ1-2; v_call: TRBV4-3; cdr3_nt: TGCGCCAGCAGCCAAGATCGAGGCAGCTATTATGGCTACACCTTC; cdr3_aa: CASSQDRGSYYGYTF
d_call: NA; clone_size: NA; j_call: TRBJ2-3; v_call: TRBV27; cdr3_nt: TGTGCCAGCAGTTCCGGGGGAGATACGCAGTATTTT; cdr3_aa: CASSSGGDTQYF
d_call: TRBD2; clone_size: NA; j_call: TRBJ2-1; v_call: TRBV10-3; cdr3_nt: TGTGCCATCAGTGAGTCGATAGGGACTAGGATCGGCAATGAGCAGTTCTTC; cdr3_aa: CAISESIGTRIGNEQFF
d_call: TRBD1; clone_size: NA; j_call: TRBJ1-1; v_call: TRBV5-1; cdr3_nt: TGCGCCAGCAGCCCTGAAGGGGGCCGGACTGAAGCTTTCTTT; cdr3_aa: CASSPEGGRTEAFF